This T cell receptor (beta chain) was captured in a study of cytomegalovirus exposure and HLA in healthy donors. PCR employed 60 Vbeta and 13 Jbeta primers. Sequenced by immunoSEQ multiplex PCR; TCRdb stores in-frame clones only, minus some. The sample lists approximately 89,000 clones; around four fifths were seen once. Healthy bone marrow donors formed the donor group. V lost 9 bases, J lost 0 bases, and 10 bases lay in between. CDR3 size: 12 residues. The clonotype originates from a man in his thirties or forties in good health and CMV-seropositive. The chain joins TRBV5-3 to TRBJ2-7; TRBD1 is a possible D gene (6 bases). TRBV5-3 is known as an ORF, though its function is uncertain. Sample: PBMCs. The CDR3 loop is CAKHRDSYEQYF. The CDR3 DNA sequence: TGTGCCAAACACAGGGACTCCTACGAGCAGTACTTC.